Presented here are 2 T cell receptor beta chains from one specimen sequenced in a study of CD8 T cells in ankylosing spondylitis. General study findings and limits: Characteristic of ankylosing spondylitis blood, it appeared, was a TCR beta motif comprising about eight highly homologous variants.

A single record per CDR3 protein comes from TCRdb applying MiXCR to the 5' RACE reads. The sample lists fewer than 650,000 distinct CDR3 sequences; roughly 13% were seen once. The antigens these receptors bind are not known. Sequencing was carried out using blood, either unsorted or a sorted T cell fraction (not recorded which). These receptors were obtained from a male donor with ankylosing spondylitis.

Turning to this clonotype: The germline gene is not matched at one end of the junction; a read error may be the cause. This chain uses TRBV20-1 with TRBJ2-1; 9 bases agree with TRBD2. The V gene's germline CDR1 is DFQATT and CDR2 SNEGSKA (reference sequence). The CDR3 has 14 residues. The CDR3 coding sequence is TGCAGTGCTGGGCTAGCGGGATCCTTCAATGAGCAGTTCTTC. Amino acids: CSAGLAGSFNEQFF.

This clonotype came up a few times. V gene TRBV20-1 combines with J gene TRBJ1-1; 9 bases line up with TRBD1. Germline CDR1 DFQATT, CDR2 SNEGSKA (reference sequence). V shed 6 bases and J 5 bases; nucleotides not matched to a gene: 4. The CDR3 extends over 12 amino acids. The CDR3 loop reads CSARDRATEAFF. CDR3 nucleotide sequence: TGCAGTGCCCGGGACAGGGCTACTGAAGCTTTCTTT.